This T cell receptor beta chain was identified in a study of response to subunit inactivated influenza vaccine. This clonotype was counted between two and nine times. Each CDR3 protein gets one entry after TCRdb re-called the RT-PCR reads with MiXCR. The table has a few hundred thousand distinct CDR3 sequences, approximately 11% seen once; the top ten hold 8% to 13%. This CDR3 spans 17 amino acids. The V segment lost 5 bases and the J segment 7 bases; nucleotides outside the gene matches: 15. From germline, CDR1 is SEHNR and CDR2 FQNEAQ (reference sequence). These data were also filed under a second study, of T cells expressing NK-cell markers. From that second work: It was by 5'RACE template switching with UMIs that TCR beta cDNA was made. Of eight sequenced donors, seven were HCMV-seropositive and one HCMV-seronegative. The CD3+CD56-NKG2C+ fraction of four donors was likewise dominated by these clonotypes. HCMV specificity of the expanded NKG2C+ T cell clones stayed unclear.

Source: PBMCs from blood, taken on the day of vaccination. The source is a man aged 45 to 65 who received an inactivated influenza vaccine. This chain connects TRBV7-9 to TRBJ2-7, with 12 bases matching TRBD2. CDR3 in amino acids: CASSPSPGLAGLMEQYF. CDR3 DNA sequence: TGTGCCAGCAGCCCATCGCCGGGACTAGCGGGTTTGATGGAGCAGTACTTC.